The 13 T cell receptor beta chains presented below share a single source sample, sequenced in a study of cytomegalovirus exposure and HLA in healthy donors. It was with 60 Vbeta and 13 Jbeta primers that the PCR ran. The assay was immunoSEQ multiplex PCR, and TCRdb's table has in-frame clones only and misses some. The data show 150,000 or so clones, with about 79% seen just once and about 14% held by the top ten. The sequencing sample was made of PBMCs. The receptor source for this set is a man between 45 and 60 years old in good health and CMV-seropositive.

The chain has TRBV9 and TRBJ2-1, with a possible D match to TRBD2 (5 bases). Trimming shortened V by 0 bases and J by 0 bases, and 10 bases separated the two germline ends. Germline assignment: CDR1 SGDLS and CDR2 YYNGEE. CDR3 size: 16 residues. CDR3 amino acids: CASSVDPAGSYNEQFF. The CDR3 region has the DNA TGTGCCAGCAGCGTAGACCCGGCGGGCTCCTACAATGAGCAGTTCTTC. Combining the CDR3 with reference TRBV9 and TRBJ2-1 gives the whole variable domain DSGVTQTPKHLITATGQRVTLRCSPRSGDLSVYWYQQSLDQGLQFLIQYYNGEERAKGNILERFSAQQFPDLHSELNLSSLELGDSALYFCASSVDPAGSYNEQFFGPGTRLTVL.

The V gene is TRBV6-1, the J gene TRBJ2-7; tentative D call: TRBD1 (5 bases). The CDR3 sequence is 14 residues long. Trimming removed 4 bases at V and 4 bases at J, with 14 bases between. Germline lookup yields CDR1 MNHNS and CDR2 SASEGT. CDR3 sequence: CASSVIRVTYEQYF. The DNA of the CDR3 is TGTGCCAGCAGTGTAATCAGGGTGACTTACGAGCAGTACTTC.

The chain links TRBV4-2 to TRBJ2-1; D is possibly TRBD2 (7 bases). CDR1 is LGHNA and CDR2 is YNFKEQ in the germline V gene. The V end lost 3 bases, the J end lost 0 bases, and 15 bases lay between the germline ends. The CDR3 contains 17 residues. The CDR3 is CASSQYGGRFSYNEQFF. The CDR3 DNA sequence: TGTGCCAGCAGCCAGTACGGGGGGCGTTTCTCCTACAATGAGCAGTTCTTC.

This clone has at least ten counts. V and J are TRBV6-5 and TRBJ1-3; TRBD1 agrees at 7 bases. The CDR3 is made up of 14 amino acids. Trimming took 4 bases from V and 2 from J; bases not matched to a gene: 2. The germline V gene encodes CDR1 MNHEY and CDR2 SVGAGI. The CDR3 loop reads CASSSTGPGNTIYF. The CDR3 DNA follows: TGTGCCAGCAGTTCGACAGGGCCTGGAAACACCATATATTTT.

The chain has TRBV5-4 and TRBJ1-2; tentative D call: TRBD1 (5 bases). There are 13 residues in the CDR3. The germline V gene encodes CDR1 SGHNT and CDR2 YYREEE (reference sequence). V lost 0 bases to trimming and J lost 6 bases, with 9 bases between them. CDR3 coding DNA: TGTGCCAGCAGCTTGGGGTCAGGGCATGGCTACACCTTC. This codes for CASSLGSGHGYTF.

The chain joins TRBV11-2 to TRBJ2-7, with 8 nucleotides matching TRBD2. The trim removed 1 base at V and 4 bases at J, leaving 3 bases unmatched. In germline, CDR1 is SGHAT, CDR2 FQNNGV. This CDR3 region has 14 residues. CDR3 amino acids: CASSLVAGYYEQYF. Written as DNA, the CDR3 is TGTGCCAGCAGCTTAGTAGCGGGGTATTACGAGCAGTACTTC.

The chain is built from TRBV5-1 and TRBJ1-1; 7 bases map to TRBD1. Per germline, CDR1 SGHRS and CDR2 YFSETQ. The V gene end was trimmed by 6 bases and the J gene end by 0 bases; junction bases not matched to a gene: 14. This CDR3 has 17 amino acids. The CDR3, as DNA: TGCGCCAGCACCCTATCGACAGGGCCGGCCCTGAACACTGAAGCTTTCTTT. Translating it yields CASTLSTGPALNTEAFF.

The rearrangement links TRBV19 to TRBJ1-2; no clear D. This CDR3 is built from 14 residues. The germline V gene encodes CDR1 LNHDA and CDR2 SQIVND (reference sequence). V lost 5 bases to trimming and J lost 6 bases, with 16 bases between them. The CDR3 sequence: CASSAQRGFDGYTF. CDR3 sequence (DNA): TGTGCCAGTAGTGCCCAACGAGGGTTTGATGGCTACACCTTC.

This sequence joins TRBV28 and TRBJ2-1; D might be TRBD2 (6 bases). The CDR3 is made up of 12 amino acids. V was cut by 7 bases and J by 8 bases, with 12 bases left in between. The germline V gene encodes CDR1 MDHEN and CDR2 SYDVKM. CDR3 sequence: CASTRRVDEQFF. As DNA, the CDR3 is TGTGCCAGCACAAGGAGGGTCGATGAGCAGTTCTTC.

V is TRBV5-1 and J is TRBJ2-2; 8 bases agree with TRBD1. V was pared by 9 bases and J by 4 bases, with 11 bases of the junction left unmatched. Germline CDR1 reads SGHRS; CDR2 reads YFSETQ. The CDR3 is 15 residues long. In DNA, the CDR3 is TGCGCCACCAAGACAGGGGACTCGAGCACCGGGGAGCTGTTTTTT. This gives the protein CATKTGDSSTGELFF.

This rearrangement joins TRBV9 to TRBJ1-1; maybe TRBD1 (6 bases). This CDR3 has 15 amino acids. The germline V and J ends were trimmed by 1 base and 3 bases, with 13 bases remaining between them. CDR1 SGDLS and CDR2 YYNGEE come from the germline V gene. CDR3: CASSVPNRVDTEAFF. CDR3 DNA: TGTGCCAGCAGCGTACCTAACAGGGTAGACACTGAAGCTTTCTTT.

The CDR3 loop reads CASSSEISKANYGYTF. In nucleotides, the CDR3 is TGTGCCAGCAGTTCCGAAATCAGTAAAGCTAACTATGGCTACACCTTC. The chain carries TRBV28 and TRBJ1-2, with no clear D. Germline loops: CDR1 MDHEN, CDR2 SYDVKM. The length of the CDR3 is 16 residues. Trimming shortened V by 4 bases and J by 0 bases, and 15 bases separated the two germline ends.

The rearrangement links TRBV12-5 to TRBJ2-2; possible D gene TRBD2, 7 bases. This CDR3 spans 13 amino acids. CDR1 LGHNT and CDR2 FRNRAP come from the germline V gene. V lost 7 bases and J lost 6, with 12 bases in between. The CDR3 protein is CASALGGAGELFF. Here the CDR3 DNA reads TGTGCTAGTGCTCTAGGGGGGGCCGGGGAGCTGTTTTTT.